The text below deals with one T cell receptor beta chain. Its antigen is not known. The sample comes from a study of T cells after yellow fever vaccination. The study, taken as a whole, reports: Clones from primary vaccination mostly reappeared after the booster (about 97% CD4, around 90% CD8).

V was clipped by 4 bases and J by 0 bases, with 12 bases between them. Germline assignment: CDR1 SNHLY and CDR2 FYNNEI. The CDR3 spans 15 residues. One entry per CDR3 protein results from TCRdb running MiXCR on the 5' RACE reads. The data contain 500,000 to 550,000 distinct CDR3 sequences, 21% of them singletons. J is TRBJ2-5 and V is TRBV2, with D unresolved. The receptor comes from a man aged 18 to 29 who received the YFV17D yellow fever vaccine. The input for sequencing was PBMCs, taken more than 20 days after the first yellow fever vaccination. CDR3 sequence (DNA): TGTGCCAGCAGTGTCCCCGAAAAGTACCAAGAGACCCAGTACTTC. Amino acid sequence: CASSVPEKYQETQYF. The full variable domain, in which reference TRBV2 and TRBJ2-5 provide the parts outside the CDR3, is EPEVTQTPSHQVTQMGQEVILRCVPISNHLYFYWYRQILGQKVEFLVSFYNNEISEKSEIFDDQFSVERPDGSNFTLKIRSTKLEDSAMYFCASSVPEKYQETQYFGPGTRLLVL.